This T cell receptor (beta chain) was obtained from a study of CD8+ T cells in alopecia areata. Study details: Spontaneous alopecia affected the roughly 6-13-month-old C3H/HeJ graft donors, whose skin was transplanted to roughly 7-10-week-old female C3H/HeJ mice.

Findings and limits, study-wide: Lesional scalp, notably in alopecia totalis/universalis, had clonality above that of normal scalp.

Sequencing relied on a cDNA template that was reverse transcribed from extracted RNA. The data were produced by immunoSEQ multiplex PCR, yet TCRdb's version contains in-frame clones alone and is incomplete. Listed for the sample are about 110,000 clones, none seen a single time. This clone was recorded at least ten times. Its cognate antigen is unknown. Germline and genes here are mouse. The sequenced fragment ends 4 residues before the CDR3 boundary, so the rest is inferred from the germline J gene. The CDR3 spans 15 residues. Per the germline V gene, CDR1 is NSHNY and CDR2 is SYGAGN. V trimming: 3 bases; J trimming: 0 bases; junction bases outside the gene matches: 1.

The sequence was obtained from a C3H/HeJ mouse with alopecia areata. This strain's MHC haplotype is H2-k. The chain has TRBV13-1 and TRBJ1-4, with 8 positions matching TRBD1. Material: lesional skin. The CDR3 sequence: CASSGTGFSNERLFF. CDR3 DNA, as far as it was read: TGTGCCAGCAGTGGGACAGGGTTTTCCAACGAA.